Each of the 30 T cell receptor beta chains below was sequenced from the same sample in a study of vaccination and CD4 T cells after COVID-19. The treatment: approximately 9-day PBMC culture with coronavirus spike peptide pools or control peptides (ViraFEST assay). CD4+ T cells that had been cultured provided DNA sequenced with the Oncomine TCR Beta short-read assay. TCRdb re-called the PCR reads through MiXCR, storing one row per CDR3 protein. The sample lists some 10,000 distinct CDR3 sequences; approximately 41% were seen once. These receptors have no known antigen. Sequencing input: CD4+ T cells from blood, cultured in vitro. These receptors were obtained from a human donor who had recovered from COVID-19.

The V gene is TRBV11-3, the J gene TRBJ2-3; unclear D gene. The germline CDR1 and CDR2 sequences are SGHNT and YENEEA. Deletions cut 1 base from V and 1 base from J, with 12 bases between. The CDR3 length is 16 residues. CDR3 in amino acids: CASSLVGWDGTDTQYF. Written as DNA, the CDR3 is TGTGCCAGCAGCTTAGTCGGGTGGGATGGCACAGATACGCAGTATTTT. The variable domain in full, completed from reference TRBV11-3 and TRBJ2-3, reads EAGVVQSPRYKIIEKKQPVAFWCNPISGHNTLYWYLQNLGQGPELLIRYENEEAVDDSQLPKDRFSAERLKGVDSTLKIQPAELGDSAVYLCASSLVGWDGTDTQYFGPGTRLTVL.

This clonotype was seen a handful of times. V gene TRBV19 combines with J gene TRBJ1-6, with TRBD1 matching 11 bases. V shed 9 bases, J shed 1 base, and the junction held 11 bases outside the gene matches. The CDR3 has 18 amino acids. Germline V CDR1 and CDR2: LNHDA, SQIVND (reference sequence). CDR3 loop: CASASGTGGGSYNSPLHF. CDR3 nucleotide sequence: TGTGCCAGCGCAAGCGGGACAGGGGGAGGATCCTATAATTCACCCCTCCACTTT.

The chain has TRBV2 and TRBJ1-4; D is perhaps TRBD1 (5 bases). V lost 6 bases and J lost 5, with 13 bases in between. The CDR3 totals 14 residues. Germline V gene data show CDR1 as SNHLY and CDR2 as FYNNEI. The CDR3 sequence: CASSAGKGNEKLFF. The CDR3 DNA reads TGTGCCAGCAGCGCAGGGAAGGGGAATGAAAAACTGTTTTTT.

This clonotype was seen more than once but under ten times. The chain combines TRBV11-2 with TRBJ2-2, with 7 bases matching TRBD1. Unmatched junction bases numbered 8, after V lost 5 bases and J lost 2 bases. The germline CDR1 and CDR2 sequences are SGHAT and FQNNGV. The CDR3 contains 16 residues. In DNA form, the CDR3 reads TGTGCCAGCAGCCCAGTACAGGGGCCCAACACCGGGGAGCTGTTTTTT. Encoded protein: CASSPVQGPNTGELFF.

The chain uses TRBV6-5 and TRBJ1-3; no definite D call. CDR3 size: 17 residues. Trimming removed 0 bases from V and 0 bases from J, with 12 bases in between. The V gene's germline CDR1 is MNHEY and CDR2 SVGAGI. The CDR3 DNA reads as TGTGCCAGCAGTTACTCGATACTCTTACACTCTGGAAACACCATATATTTT. Protein sequence: CASSYSILLHSGNTIYF.

The rearrangement uses TRBV2 and TRBJ1-4; 7 bases are shared with TRBD1. The CDR3 runs to 16 residues. Germline V gives CDR1 SNHLY, CDR2 FYNNEI. J gave up 8 bases and V 7 bases, and 16 bases lay outside the gene matches. Here the CDR3 reads CASTTLQGSPAEKLFF. CDR3 in DNA: TGTGCCAGCACCACGCTACAGGGGTCGCCCGCCGAAAAACTGTTTTTT.

The rearrangement joins TRBV19 to TRBJ1-3, with 9 bases fitting TRBD1. CDR1 is LNHDA and CDR2 is SQIVND in the germline V gene (reference sequence). With 3 bases clipped from V and 3 bases from J, the junction kept 9 bases outside the gene matches. This CDR3 spans 17 amino acids. The CDR3 spells CASSISPGQGGGNTIYF. The CDR3 DNA is TGTGCCAGTAGTATTTCCCCGGGACAGGGCGGTGGAAACACCATATATTTT.

This clonotype was seen more than once but under ten times. V and J are TRBV6-4 and TRBJ1-1; weak D call: TRBD1 (6 bases). Germline loops: CDR1 MRHNA, CDR2 SNTAGT. This CDR3 is built from 17 residues. Trimming took off 2 bases at V and 0 bases at J, with 16 bases between the two ends. CDR3 nucleotides: TGTGCCAGCAGTGACAACGCCAGGGGAAATATGAACACTGAAGCTTTCTTT. It translates to CASSDNARGNMNTEAFF.

This chain connects TRBV5-4 to TRBJ2-1, with a weak D call TRBD2 (5 bases). Germline V CDR1 and CDR2: SGHNT, YYREEE (reference sequence). V was pared by 5 bases and J by 0 bases, with 12 bases between. The CDR3 has 15 residues. This CDR3 reads CASRYGVSSYNEQFF. In DNA, the CDR3 is TGTGCCAGCAGATACGGGGTGAGCTCCTACAATGAGCAGTTCTTC.

By share, this clonotype ranks as medium-sized. This chain links TRBV7-9 with TRBJ1-2, with D possibly TRBD1 on 5 matching bases. Germline lookup yields CDR1 SEHNR and CDR2 FQNEAQ (reference sequence). The CDR3 consists of 13 residues. Trimming stripped 4 bases from V and 8 bases from J, with 14 bases between. CDR3 protein: CASSYSTRGGYTF. CDR3 DNA sequence: TGTGCCAGCAGCTATAGCACTAGGGGCGGCTACACCTTC.

J is TRBJ2-7 and V is TRBV20-1; 7 positions match TRBD2. After removal of 4 bases from V and 4 bases from J, the junction contained 10 bases not matched to a gene. Germline lookup yields CDR1 DFQATT and CDR2 SNEGSKA (reference sequence). This CDR3 has 14 amino acids. CDR3 DNA: TGCAGTGCTATCCCTAGCGGACGCTCGTACGAGCAGTACTTC. Amino acids: CSAIPSGRSYEQYF.

This clonotype was found a few times. The chain employs TRBV7-2 and TRBJ1-4; D might be TRBD1 (5 bases). V was trimmed by 0 bases and J by 10 bases, leaving 15 bases between them. The CDR3 length is 15 residues. CDR1 SGHTA and CDR2 FQGNSA come from the germline V gene. The CDR3 spells CASSLALGDRGKLFF. The CDR3 DNA reads TGTGCCAGCAGCTTAGCGCTGGGGGATCGGGGAAAACTGTTTTTT.

The genes are TRBV6-1 and TRBJ1-2, with D unclear. The CDR3 consists of 13 residues. Germline CDR1 MNHNS, CDR2 SASEGT. Trimming shortened V by 3 bases and J by 4 bases, and 9 bases separated the two germline ends. In nucleotides, the CDR3 is TGTGCCAGCAGTGAGGTACAAGCCTATGGCTACACCTTC. Its translation: CASSEVQAYGYTF.

This chain links TRBV5-1 with TRBJ1-5; D not certain. This CDR3 has 14 residues. V lost 0 bases to trimming and J lost 7 bases, with 11 bases between them. CDR1 and CDR2 (germline): SGHRS, YFSETQ. The DNA for the CDR3 is TGCGCCAGCAGCTTGGGACGGGGTGACCAGCCCCAGCATTTT. Protein: CASSLGRGDQPQHF.

The chain joins TRBV6-1 to TRBJ2-3, with TRBD1 matching over 7 bases. CDR3 length: 17 residues. Per germline, CDR1 MNHNS and CDR2 SASEGT. Unmatched junction bases numbered 12, after V lost 6 bases and J lost 0 bases. The CDR3 DNA reads TGTGCCAGCAGGGGGACAGCCTTCCTCTCTAGCACAGATACGCAGTATTTT. Amino acids: CASRGTAFLSSTDTQYF.

The chain recombines TRBV21-1 with TRBJ2-5; TRBD2, the table's D call, was not compared with the DNA. TRBV21-1 is annotated as a pseudogene. The CDR3 contains 15 residues. CDR3 region: CASSKAGGAMETQYF. CDR3 sequence (DNA): TGTGCCAGCAGCAAAGCAGGAGGGGCTATGGAGACCCAGTACTTC.

CDR3 protein: CASSSLRGEAFF. The CDR3, as DNA: TGTGCCAGCAGTTCCCTGAGGGGCGAAGCTTTCTTT. This chain connects TRBV12-3 or TRBV12-4 to TRBJ1-1, with D possibly matching TRBD1 (5 bases). This CDR3 comprises 12 residues. V gave up 4 bases and J gave up 8 bases, with 11 bases separating them.

This chain connects TRBV4-1 to TRBJ1-6, with a weak D call TRBD1 (5 bases). The germline gives CDR1 MGHRA, CDR2 YSYEKL. CDR3 length: 15 residues. V shed 5 bases and J shed 8 bases, with 16 bases lying between them. CDR3 bases: TGCGCCAGCAGCTCATCAGGGTATAGGGATTCACCCCTCCACTTT. The encoded protein is CASSSSGYRDSPLHF.

J is TRBJ1-1 and V is TRBV7-9; the match to TRBD1 covers 8 bases. The CDR3 extends over 13 amino acids. Trimming removed 6 bases from V and 10 bases from J; junction bases left unmatched: 10. Per the germline V gene, CDR1 is SEHNR and CDR2 is FQNEAQ (reference sequence). The chain's CDR3 is CASSRPGQERAFF. Here the CDR3 DNA reads TGTGCCAGCAGTCGCCCGGGACAGGAGAGAGCTTTCTTT.

The gene calls are TRBV7-2 and TRBJ1-2, with D maybe TRBD1 (6 bases). Germline values: CDR1 SGHTA, CDR2 FQGNSA. The V end was cut by 6 bases, the J end by 4 bases, with 12 bases between. This CDR3 comprises 13 residues. The CDR3 here is CASSVQGSYGYTF. In DNA form, the CDR3 reads TGTGCCAGCAGTGTACAGGGAAGCTATGGCTACACCTTC.

This chain connects TRBV7-2 to TRBJ2-3, with D hard to call. Germline V lookup: CDR1 SGHTA, CDR2 FQGNSA. V was cut by 5 bases and J by 4 bases, with 10 bases left in between. The CDR3 sequence is 13 residues long. CDR3 loop: CASSPPLADTQYF. CDR3 nucleotides: TGTGCCAGCAGCCCTCCCCTAGCAGATACGCAGTATTTT.

V and J are TRBV6-1 and TRBJ2-3, with 10 bases lining up with TRBD2. Trimming took 2 bases from V and 2 from J; bases not matched to a gene: 1. Germline assignment: CDR1 MNHNS and CDR2 SASEGT. This CDR3 contains 15 residues. The CDR3 sequence: CASSETSGITDTQYF. The CDR3 DNA reads TGTGCCAGCAGTGAAACTAGCGGGATCACAGATACGCAGTATTTT.

This clonotype has more than one count but fewer than ten. The chain joins TRBV2 to TRBJ2-5; 8 positions agree with TRBD2. With V trimmed by 9 bases and J by 2 bases, 5 bases remained unmatched. The CDR3 runs 13 residues. The germline V gene has CDR1 SNHLY and CDR2 FYNNEI. The CDR3, as DNA: TGTGCCAGAAGTACGGGGGGGCAAGAGACCCAGTACTTC. It codes for CARSTGGQETQYF. The complete variable domain, with remaining parts taken from reference TRBV2 and TRBJ2-5, reads EPEVTQTPSHQVTQMGQEVILRCVPISNHLYFYWYRQILGQKVEFLVSFYNNEISEKSEIFDDQFSVERPDGSNFTLKIRSTKLEDSAMYFCARSTGGQETQYFGPGTRLLVL.

The gene calls are TRBV12-3 or TRBV12-4 and TRBJ2-5; a possible D gene is TRBD1 (6 bases). V was pared by 6 bases and J by 2 bases, with 16 bases between. This CDR3 region has 15 residues. For the CDR3, the DNA is TGTGCCAGCAGCTATGGGGGCAGAGCTCAAGAGACCCAGTACTTC. This encodes CASSYGGRAQETQYF.

J is TRBJ1-2 and V is TRBV10-3; 9 nucleotides line up with TRBD1. Germline CDR1 is ENHRY and CDR2 is SYGVKD. The V gene end was trimmed by 0 bases and the J gene end by 4 bases; junction bases not matched to a gene: 3. CDR3 length: 15 residues. CDR3 protein: CAISESGTGRYGYTF. The CDR3 DNA follows: TGTGCCATCAGTGAGTCGGGGACAGGGCGCTATGGCTACACCTTC.

This clonotype was seen only a few times. This chain connects TRBV6-1 to TRBJ1-5; D unresolved. The CDR3 has 15 residues. In germline, CDR1 is MNHNS, CDR2 SASEGT. The V gene lost 6 bases and the J gene lost 2 bases, with 14 bases spanning the gap. The CDR3 region has the DNA TGTGCCAGCAGCCTACGACTCGAGGGCAATCAGCCCCAGCATTTT. Translated, it gives CASSLRLEGNQPQHF.

The V call is TRBV20-1, the J call TRBJ2-5; 7 nucleotides line up with TRBD1. CDR3 size: 16 residues. CDR1 DFQATT and CDR2 SNEGSKA come from the germline V gene (reference sequence). V gave up 0 bases and J gave up 3 bases; unmatched junction bases: 10. CDR3: CSARDLRNRGKETQYF. CDR3 coding DNA: TGCAGTGCTAGAGATCTCCGTAACAGGGGAAAAGAGACCCAGTACTTC.

This chain uses TRBV9 with TRBJ2-7; 11 nucleotides line up with TRBD1. With V trimmed by 0 bases and J by 3 bases, 5 bases remained unmatched. Germline V gene data show CDR1 as SGDLS and CDR2 as YYNGEE. This CDR3 has 16 residues. Here the CDR3 DNA reads TGTGCCAGCAGCGTAGGCGGACAGGGGGCGGTCTACGAGCAGTACTTC. Translated: CASSVGGQGAVYEQYF.

The sample holds a few counts of this clonotype. The chain recombines TRBV12-3 or TRBV12-4 with TRBJ1-2; D is uncertain. The length of the CDR3 is 15 residues. The V gene lost 2 bases and the J gene lost 6 bases, with 16 bases spanning the gap. Here the CDR3 reads CASSLNTLFDDGYTF. CDR3 nucleotide sequence: TGTGCCAGCAGTTTAAACACTCTATTCGACGATGGCTACACCTTC.

The chain combines TRBV6-5 with TRBJ1-2; no firm D call. CDR3 length: 14 residues. Trimming shortened V by 2 bases and J by 6 bases, and 13 bases separated the two germline ends. Germline values: CDR1 MNHEY, CDR2 SVGAGI. The CDR3 is CASSYRHPFDGYTF. The CDR3 DNA reads TGTGCCAGCAGTTACCGACACCCTTTTGATGGCTACACCTTC.